The clone carrying this T cell receptor (beta chain) has ten or more counts. Amplified TCR beta CDR3 regions derived from RNA transcripts. HTBI primers were the set used in a first-round RT-PCR of the TCR CDR3. One entry per CDR3 protein, called by TCRdb with MiXCR from the multiplex PCR reads. The data show about 250,000 distinct CDR3 sequences, about 24% seen once. This specimen belongs to a study of T cells in Graves' hyperthyroidism and ophthalmopathy. This sequence was found in a woman between 40 and 50 years old with Graves' ophthalmopathy. Material for sequencing was blood.

CDR3 in DNA: TGCGCCAGCACCCTTAGCGGATCCACCGGGGAGCTGTTTTTT. This translates into CASTLSGSTGELFF. The rearrangement uses TRBV5-1 and TRBJ2-2, with D possibly TRBD2 on 6 matching bases. CDR3 size: 14 residues. Germline CDR1 and CDR2: SGHRS and YFSETQ. Trimming stripped 6 bases from V and 4 bases from J, with 13 bases between.